This entry features one T cell receptor (beta chain) sequence. The antigen is unknown. TCRdb's copy holds only in-frame clones and misses some; the assay was immunoSEQ multiplex PCR. The table includes tens of thousands of clones, roughly 70% detected once. The record originates from a study of CD4 T cells in relation to SARS-CoV-2 and coronaviruses. Overall study context: PBMCs were cultured with antigen for around nine days before TCR beta sequencing. No peptide or an HIV-1 Nef peptide pool served as negative control.

The CDR3 consists of 16 residues. Between the trimmed V and J ends, which lost 4 bases and 4 bases, there was a span of 20 bases. CDR1 is SGHRS and CDR2 is YFSETQ in the germline V gene. The study's findings and limits: Around 62% of donors had memory CD4+ clonotypes crossrecognizing SARS-CoV-2 and common cold coronavirus spike.

Unexposed donor CD4+ T cells date from 2011-2018, before the COVID-19 pandemic. The cells were cultured for about ten days before CD4+ T cells were isolated. The sequenced sample was CD4+ T cells from PBMCs, cultured in vitro. The chain has TRBV5-1 and TRBJ2-5; D is perhaps TRBD2 (6 bases). The source is a human donor in good health. CDR3 protein: CASSLRDGVGRETQYF. The CDR3 region has the DNA TGCGCCAGCAGCCTGCGGGACGGGGTGGGGAGAGAGACCCAGTACTTC.